This TCR beta chain was sequenced in a study of cytomegalovirus exposure and HLA in healthy donors. Germline loops: CDR1 SEHNR, CDR2 FQNEAQ (reference sequence). The CDR3 totals 17 residues. Trimming shortened V by 3 bases and J by 0 bases, and 17 bases separated the two germline ends. On this clone itself: Its antigen remains unknown.

Study-wide results and limits: Earlier results showed most TCR beta V segments being productive about 87% or about 30% of the time. Certain sequence variants were highly shared and formed a cluster, and this cluster was likely a sequencing artifact. Among donors in an Asian-associated ancestry cluster, a later analysis reportedly found fewer N-insertions than the roughly 700-donor mean.

PCR employed 60 Vbeta and 13 Jbeta primers. Method: immunoSEQ multiplex PCR; TCRdb's copy keeps in-frame clones and lacks some. The table for this sample gives about 200,000 clones. This sequence joins TRBV7-9 and TRBJ1-2, with unresolved D. Sample: PBMCs. This receptor was identified in a girl aged 2-10 years in good health and CMV-seropositive. CDR3 DNA sequence: TGTGCCAGCAGCTTTCCAGAACGGACTAAATCTAACTATGGCTACACCTTC. Translation: CASSFPERTKSNYGYTF.